This T cell receptor (beta chain) derives from a study of T cell responses to AZD1222 COVID-19 vaccine. Assay: immunoSEQ multiplex PCR; the TCRdb copy retains only in-frame clones and omits some. In the table there are around 130,000 clones, approximately 86% of which are singletons. Study-wide results and caveats: Distributed over spike, vaccine-associated CD4 TCRs predominated at 160-218 and 743-854. Possibly, clonal diversity was underestimated; donors were largely white British and included more females. Nearly half of unique spike-specific TCRs reportedly avoided B.1.351 and B.1.1.7 mutated regions.

CDR1 is KGHSH and CDR2 is LQKENI in the germline V gene. Trimming removed 4 bases from V and 1 base from J; junction bases left unmatched: 7. The CDR3 spans 15 residues. To note about this clone: What it recognizes is unknown.

The sequence derives from an adult who received the AZD1222 COVID-19 vaccine. The rearrangement uses TRBV18 and TRBJ2-7; 7 bases agree with TRBD1. Sample: peripheral blood, taken 28 days after the second AZD1222 dose. This chain's CDR3 is CASSQEAGGSYEQYF. The CDR3, as DNA: TGTGCCAGCTCACAAGAGGCAGGGGGATCCTACGAGCAGTACTTC.